Following are 31 T cell receptor beta chains from one sample sequenced in a study of PD-1 blockade in classical Hodgkin lymphoma. Profiling relied on immunoSEQ multiplex PCR, and the TCRdb table lists in-frame clones only, not all of them. Among tens of thousands of clones listed, 75% to 90% were seen once. Each patient relapsed following autologous stem cell transplantation, and prior brentuximab vedotin exposure differed. The specimen was peripheral blood mononuclear cells (PBMCs), collected at baseline. All receptors come from a human donor with classical Hodgkin lymphoma.

V is TRBV5-4 and J is TRBJ2-3; 7 positions match TRBD1. The germline V gene encodes CDR1 SGHNT and CDR2 YYREEE (reference sequence). Losses at the gene ends were 3 bases for V and 5 bases for J; bases not matched to a gene: 15. The CDR3 runs 17 residues. CDR3 DNA sequence: TGTGCCAGCAGCTCCCCCCCCAGAGTTGGGACAGAAGATACGCAGTATTTT. Translating it yields CASSSPPRVGTEDTQYF. Full variable domain (rest looked up from reference TRBV5-4 and TRBJ2-3): ETGVTQSPTHLIKTRGQQVTLRCSSQSGHNTVSWYQQALGQGPQFIFQYYREEENGRGNFPPRFSGLQFPNYSSELNVNALELDDSALYLCASSSPPRVGTEDTQYFGPGTRLTVL.

The chain carries TRBV2 and TRBJ1-6; D is perhaps TRBD1 (6 bases). Trimming left V 10 bases short and J 6 bases short, with 13 bases between. This CDR3 contains 13 residues. Germline V CDR1 and CDR2: SNHLY, FYNNEI. DNA of the CDR3: TGTGCCATCTCAGGGGTTGGTAATTCACCCCTCCACTTT. Translation: CAISGVGNSPLHF.

The chain couples TRBV19 to TRBJ2-1, with D perhaps TRBD1 (7 bases). This CDR3 has 15 residues. Trimming cost V 2 bases and J 2 bases, with 10 bases left between them. In germline, CDR1 is LNHDA, CDR2 SQIVND (reference sequence). The CDR3 DNA is TGTGCCAGTAGTATAACAGGGGAGGCCTACAATGAGCAGTTCTTC. Its protein product is CASSITGEAYNEQFF.

The chain has TRBV5-4 and TRBJ2-2; D ambiguous. CDR3 length: 12 amino acids. Trimming pared 1 base from V and 7 bases from J, leaving 5 bases between. From germline, CDR1 is SGHNT and CDR2 YYREEE (reference sequence). The CDR3 coding sequence is TGTGCCAGCAGCTTGATCGTCGGGGAGCTGTTTTTT. It encodes CASSLIVGELFF.

As for this clone: This sample also contains other DNA sequences that code for the same CDR3. The chain combines TRBV5-6 with TRBJ1-3; D gene uncertain. The CDR3 consists of 12 residues. The germline V and J ends were trimmed by 2 bases and 2 bases, with 2 bases remaining between them. Germline V gives CDR1 SGHDT, CDR2 YYEEEE. The CDR3: CASSFTGNTIYF. The CDR3 DNA sequence: TGTGCCAGCAGCTTCACTGGAAACACCATATATTTT.

As DNA, the CDR3 is TGTGCCAGCTCACCAGGGCAAGATGAGAACACTGAAGCTTTCTTT. This gives the protein CASSPGQDENTEAFF. This chain connects TRBV18 to TRBJ1-1; no definite D call. V was trimmed by 2 bases and J by 1 base, leaving 11 bases between them. The germline CDR1 and CDR2 sequences are KGHSH and LQKENI. CDR3 length: 15 amino acids.

This chain connects TRBV7-9 to TRBJ1-3; no firm D call. Looked up from germline, CDR1 is SEHNR and CDR2 is FQNEAQ (reference sequence). The CDR3 totals 13 residues. The V gene lost 5 bases and the J gene lost 7 bases, with 12 bases spanning the gap. The CDR3 DNA sequence: TGTGCCAGCAGCCCAATCTCGGGGAACACCATATATTTT. This encodes CASSPISGNTIYF.

The V gene is TRBV7-9, the J gene TRBJ1-4, with TRBD1 identical over 8 bases. The CDR3 length is 15 residues. J gave up 0 bases and V 5 bases, and 2 bases lay outside the gene matches. Germline V gene sequence: CDR1 SEHNR, CDR2 FQNEAQ (reference sequence). The DNA for the CDR3 is TGTGCCAGCAGCCCGACAGGGGCAACTAATGAAAAACTGTTTTTT. Protein product: CASSPTGATNEKLFF.

The chain uses TRBV2 and TRBJ2-2, with D uncertain. Germline CDR1 is SNHLY and CDR2 is FYNNEI. V shed 10 bases and J shed 1 base, with 13 bases lying between them. The length of the CDR3 is 14 residues. The CDR3 bases are TGTGCCATCGTTACCCACTGGAACACCGGGGAGCTGTTTTTT. As protein: CAIVTHWNTGELFF.

The rearrangement links TRBV12-5 to TRBJ2-1; TRBD2 matches at 14 bases. V lost 7 bases and J lost 8; bases outside the gene matches: 7. The CDR3 extends over 15 amino acids. The germline V gene has CDR1 LGHNT and CDR2 FRNRAP. CDR3 in amino acids: CASARLAGGQDEQFF. CDR3 bases: TGTGCTAGTGCCCGACTAGCGGGGGGGCAGGATGAGCAGTTCTTC.

The CDR3 spells CAWSVSSGNTIYF. CDR3 in DNA: TGTGCCTGGAGCGTTAGCTCTGGAAACACCATATATTTT. The chain is built from TRBV30 and TRBJ1-3, with no clear D. Germline CDR1 and CDR2: GTSNPN and SVGIG (reference sequence). The CDR3 extends over 13 amino acids. V lost 3 bases and J lost 0, with 6 bases in between. Full variable domain (rest looked up from reference TRBV30 and TRBJ1-3): SQTIHQWPATLVQPVGSPLSLECTVEGTSNPNLYWYRQAAGRGLQLLFYSVGIGQISSEVPQNLSASRPQDRQFILSSKKLLLSDSGFYLCAWSVSSGNTIYFGEGSWLTVV.

V and J are TRBV18 and TRBJ2-2, with D perhaps assigned TRBD1 or TRBD2 (5 bases each). The germline CDR1 and CDR2 sequences are KGHSH and LQKENI. This CDR3 contains 15 residues. V shed 3 bases and J shed 2 bases, with 10 bases lying between them. The chain's CDR3 is CASSPGPGNTGELFF. The CDR3 DNA reads as TGTGCCAGCTCACCGGGGCCGGGAAACACCGGGGAGCTGTTTTTT.

The CDR3 loop reads CASRGYNEQFF. Written as DNA, the CDR3 is TGTGCCAGCAGAGGGTACAATGAGCAGTTCTTC. J is TRBJ2-1 and V is TRBV28, with D unresolved. In germline, CDR1 is MDHEN, CDR2 SYDVKM. The length of the CDR3 is 11 residues. V gave up 6 bases and J gave up 4 bases, with 4 bases separating them.

The chain uses TRBV23-1 and TRBJ2-7, with TRBD1 matching over 8 bases. TRBV23-1 falls under the ORF class, with uncertain function. The CDR3 runs 16 residues. V gave up 2 bases and J gave up 6 bases; unmatched junction bases: 12. CDR3: CASSQPAGTGASEQYF. DNA for the CDR3: TGCGCCAGCAGTCAACCTGCCGGGACAGGTGCTAGCGAGCAGTACTTC.

The rearrangement uses TRBV19 and TRBJ1-6; D is undetermined. V dropped 2 bases and J dropped 9 bases, with 11 bases sitting between them. The CDR3 loop spans 14 amino acids. Looked up from germline, CDR1 is LNHDA and CDR2 is SQIVND (reference sequence). The CDR3 region is CASSIPAQSSPLHF. The CDR3 region has the DNA TGTGCCAGTAGTATACCGGCCCAGAGTTCACCCCTCCACTTT.

The rearrangement joins TRBV6-1 to TRBJ1-5; no reliable D call. CDR1 and CDR2 (germline): MNHNS, SASEGT. This CDR3 spans 14 amino acids. V was shortened by 5 bases and J by 5 bases, with 13 bases between the two germline ends. The DNA for the CDR3 is TGTGCCAGCAGTCTATACTCACGGGATCAGCCCCAGCATTTT. Its translation is CASSLYSRDQPQHF.

V gene TRBV19 combines with J gene TRBJ1-1, with no clear D. The CDR3 covers 14 residues. Trimming cost V 7 bases and J 6 bases, with 18 bases left between them. Germline CDR1 is LNHDA and CDR2 is SQIVND (reference sequence). The DNA of the CDR3 is TGTGCCAGTAAGGAGAGGGAAGTAGGGTCTGAAGCTTTCTTT. This sequence encodes CASKEREVGSEAFF. The whole variable domain, filled in from reference TRBV19 and TRBJ1-1, reads DGGITQSPKYLFRKEGQNVTLSCEQNLNHDAMYWYRQDPGQGLRLIYYSQIVNDFQKGDIAEGYSVSREKKESFPLTVTSAQKNPTAFYLCASKEREVGSEAFFGQGTRLTVV.

The J gene is TRBJ1-1, the V gene TRBV7-8; D uncertain. Trimming cost V 0 bases and J 3 bases, with 17 bases left between them. This CDR3 spans 17 amino acids. CDR1 and CDR2 (germline): SGHVS, FQNEAQ. The CDR3 region is CASSLALDRLGDTEAFF. The CDR3 DNA follows: TGTGCCAGCAGCTTAGCCTTGGACCGACTTGGGGACACTGAAGCTTTCTTT.

The J gene is TRBJ2-1, the V gene TRBV28, with 8 bases lining up with TRBD1. This CDR3 is 14 amino acids long. V was pared by 4 bases and J by 8 bases, with 7 bases of the junction left unmatched. Germline CDR1 reads MDHEN; CDR2 reads SYDVKM. The CDR3 region has the DNA TGTGCCAGCAGTTCGACGGACAGGGAAGATGAGCAGTTCTTC. Amino acid sequence: CASSSTDREDEQFF.

The chain has TRBV7-3 and TRBJ2-5; 14 nucleotides align to TRBD2. The V gene's germline CDR1 is SGHTA and CDR2 FQGTGA. The J segment lost 5 bases and the V segment lost 5 bases, leaving 4 bases of the junction unmatched. The CDR3 sequence is 15 residues long. The chain's CDR3 is CASSPTSGGDETQYF. The CDR3 nucleotides read TGTGCCAGCAGCCCGACTAGCGGGGGGGACGAGACCCAGTACTTC.

The chain employs TRBV10-3 and TRBJ1-1, with TRBD1 as a possible D gene (5 bases). The CDR3 extends over 14 amino acids. Trimming removed 8 bases at V and 10 bases at J, with 23 bases between. CDR1 and CDR2 (germline): ENHRY, SYGVKD. Here the CDR3 reads CAIGSEPAGPGAFF. CDR3 bases: TGTGCCATCGGCTCGGAGCCGGCGGGACCCGGAGCTTTCTTT.

The V call is TRBV7-2, the J call TRBJ2-3; 10 bases are a match to TRBD2. The CDR3 is 16 amino acids. V shed 5 bases and J 1 base; nucleotides not matched to a gene: 6. Germline-derived CDR1 and CDR2 are SGHTA and FQGNSA. The CDR3 sequence is CASSIMLAGGTDTQYF. In nucleotides, the CDR3 is TGTGCCAGCAGCATCATGCTAGCGGGGGGCACAGATACGCAGTATTTT.

The chain links TRBV7-2 to TRBJ1-5; 8 bases agree with TRBD1. V gave up 3 bases and J gave up 7 bases; unmatched junction bases: 14. This CDR3 has 17 residues. CDR1 SGHTA and CDR2 FQGNSA come from the germline V gene. CDR3 bases: TGTGCCAGCAGCTTTTTTGGAAGACAGGGGATCCGCCAGCCCCAGCATTTT. Amino acids: CASSFFGRQGIRQPQHF.

As to this clone: The germline gene is not matched at one end of the junction; a read error may be the cause. Here the CDR3 reads CASSRQDQETQYF. CDR3 coding DNA: TGTGCTAGCAGCCGACAAGACCAAGAGACCCAGTACTTC. This sequence joins TRBV7-7 and TRBJ2-5, with unresolved D. This CDR3 is built from 13 residues. CDR1 is SSHAT and CDR2 is FNYEAQ in the germline V gene (reference sequence).

This clone was recorded once. This rearrangement joins TRBV19 to TRBJ2-7, with 7 bases lining up with TRBD2. The CDR3 length is 14 residues. Germline trimming cut 4 bases from V and 6 bases from J; bases unmatched to any gene: 9. Germline V gives CDR1 LNHDA, CDR2 SQIVND (reference sequence). The CDR3, as DNA: TGTGCCAGTAGTAGAGGACTAGACTCGCGCGAGCAGTACTTC. Translating gives CASSRGLDSREQYF. Looking up the rest from reference TRBV19 and TRBJ2-7 gives the full variable domain: DGGITQSPKYLFRKEGQNVTLSCEQNLNHDAMYWYRQDPGQGLRLIYYSQIVNDFQKGDIAEGYSVSREKKESFPLTVTSAQKNPTAFYLCASSRGLDSREQYFGPGTRLTVT.

The chain uses TRBV7-9 and TRBJ2-3, with 7 bases lining up with TRBD2. This CDR3 comprises 15 residues. The germline gives CDR1 SEHNR, CDR2 FQNEAQ (reference sequence). Trimming at V came to 5 bases and at J to 3 bases, leaving 8 bases not matched to a gene. The CDR3 DNA follows: TGTGCCAGCAGCACACTAGCGAAAAGGACAGATACGCAGTATTTT. As protein: CASSTLAKRTDTQYF.

The J gene is TRBJ1-4, the V gene TRBV29-1; a weak D match, TRBD1 (6 bases). This CDR3 comprises 13 residues. V shed 4 bases and J shed 8 bases, with 14 bases lying between them. The germline gives CDR1 SQVTM, CDR2 ANQGSEA. Written as DNA, the CDR3 is TGCAGCGTTGCCGACAGGAAAAAAGAAAAACTGTTTTTT. Its protein product is CSVADRKKEKLFF.

The DNA for the CDR3 is TGTGCCAGCTCACCAGTTAAAGGGAGCTCCTACGAGCAGTACTTC. Its protein is CASSPVKGSSYEQYF. The chain is built from TRBV18 and TRBJ2-7; D perhaps matches TRBD2 (5 bases). The CDR3 has 15 residues. V lost 2 bases and J lost 0, with 11 bases in between. Germline V gives CDR1 KGHSH, CDR2 LQKENI.

CDR3 in DNA: TGCGCCATCCAGGACGAGCAGTACTTC. Its translation: CAIQDEQYF. The chain uses TRBV10-1 and TRBJ2-7; D remains unclear. The CDR3 loop spans 9 amino acids. Germline V gene sequence: CDR1 WNHNN, CDR2 SYGVQD (reference sequence). The V and J ends lost 10 bases and 5 bases respectively, with 6 bases between them.

The chain couples TRBV6-6 to TRBJ2-5; no clear D. This CDR3 comprises 16 residues. The germline CDR1 and CDR2 sequences are MNHNY and SVGAGI (reference sequence). Trimming took 0 bases from V and 5 from J, leaving 16 bases between them. CDR3 protein: CASSYSSPPPAETQYF. The DNA for the CDR3 is TGTGCCAGCAGTTACTCTTCGCCCCCCCCCGCGGAGACCCAGTACTTC.

The V and J genes are TRBV6-6 and TRBJ2-3; D gene unclear. The CDR3 loop spans 15 amino acids. Germline CDR1 is MNHNY and CDR2 is SVGAGI (reference sequence). The V and J ends lost 7 bases and 4 bases respectively, with 18 bases between them. The CDR3: CASNYPDEVPDTQYF. The CDR3 DNA is TGTGCCAGCAACTACCCGGACGAGGTTCCAGATACGCAGTATTTT.